This T cell receptor (beta chain) emerged from a study of PD-1 blockade in classical Hodgkin lymphoma. General study results and limits: Diminished baseline TCR diversity has been reported in newly diagnosed patients relative to healthy donors.

As to this clone: Its antigen is currently unknown.

The time point here: cycle 4 day 1 (C4D1), after five to seven weeks of nivolumab. All trial patients relapsed after autologous stem cell transplantation. The data were produced by immunoSEQ multiplex PCR, yet TCRdb's version contains in-frame clones alone and is incomplete. The data hold more than 75,000 clones, with 85% to 95% observed a single time. The source of this sequence is a human donor with classical Hodgkin lymphoma. The sample in question was peripheral blood mononuclear cells (PBMCs), obtained before the fourth cycle of nivolumab.

This chain's CDR3 is CSVERDSPYEQYF. CDR3 sequence (DNA): TGCAGCGTTGAGAGGGACAGCCCCTACGAGCAGTACTTC. V gene TRBV29-1 combines with J gene TRBJ2-7, with 7 bases fitting TRBD1. Germline values: CDR1 SQVTM, CDR2 ANQGSEA. The CDR3 consists of 13 residues. V shed 3 bases, J shed 2 bases, and the junction held 4 bases outside the gene matches.